The next 32 T cell receptor beta chains were all read from a single sample in a study of Ad26.COV2.S vaccination and SARS-CoV-2 variants (dated by TCRdb to 2020 to 2022). Read against the paper, the sample's time point label means: individuals recovered from natural SARS-CoV-2 infection. Library method: the immunoSEQ multiplex PCR assay. TCRdb stores this immuneACCESS table with in-frame sequences only. Part of the clones is absent; in the studies checked, under half of the shortfall reflects unresolved V genes, and no reason is known for the rest. The sample table shows 45,000 or so clones, and around 83% are seen once. Roughly 50% of the sample is held by the ten biggest clonotypes. The specimen was peripheral blood, collected after recovery from COVID-19. The receptors derive from a human donor who had recovered from COVID-19.

The chain has TRBV6-5 and TRBJ2-6; D remains ambiguous. Germline V gives CDR1 MNHEY, CDR2 SVGAGI. This CDR3 contains 14 residues. The V gene lost 5 bases and the J gene lost 2 bases, with 7 bases spanning the gap. CDR3: CASSLRAGANVLTF. CDR3 coding DNA: TGTGCCAGCAGTCTCCGGGCTGGGGCCAACGTCCTGACTTTC.

The V gene is TRBV7-3, the J gene TRBJ1-1; 12 bases map to TRBD1. The germline V gene has CDR1 SGHTA and CDR2 FQGTGA. J lost 4 bases, V lost 3 bases, and 3 bases had no gene match. This CDR3 contains 15 residues. In DNA form, the CDR3 reads TGTGCCAGCAGCTTCGGGACAGGGGGCGGCACTGAAGCTTTCTTT. This sequence encodes CASSFGTGGGTEAFF.

The V call is TRBV5-5, the J call TRBJ1-5; D may be TRBD1 (6 bases). The germline CDR1 and CDR2 sequences are SGHKS and YYEKEE (reference sequence). Between the trimmed V and J ends, which lost 0 bases and 4 bases, there was a span of 14 bases. This CDR3 is 16 amino acids long. This chain's CDR3 is CASSLDREALNQPQHF. CDR3 sequence (DNA): TGTGCCAGCAGCTTGGACAGGGAAGCCTTAAATCAGCCCCAGCATTTT.

The chain has TRBV20-1 and TRBJ1-2; D perhaps matches TRBD1 (5 bases). Germline V gene sequence: CDR1 DFQATT, CDR2 SNEGSKA (reference sequence). V was cut by 3 bases and J by 4 bases, with 21 bases left in between. The CDR3 is made up of 16 amino acids. The CDR3 bases are TGCAGTGCTAGTGAGGAGGGGACTATTCTGGGCTATGGCTACACCTTC. Protein product: CSASEEGTILGYGYTF.

The chain carries TRBV5-1 and TRBJ1-6; D uncertain. This CDR3 region has 13 residues. Trimming removed 1 base at V and 11 bases at J, with 10 bases between. Germline-derived CDR1 and CDR2 are SGHRS and YFSETQ. For the CDR3, the DNA is TGCGCCAGCAGCTTGAAATCAGATACACCCCTCCACTTT. Amino acids: CASSLKSDTPLHF.

This chain connects TRBV9 to TRBJ1-3; D not resolved. The CDR3 runs to 13 residues. Germline-derived CDR1 and CDR2 are SGDLS and YYNGEE. V gave up 0 bases and J gave up 2 bases, with 3 bases separating them. CDR3 protein: CASSVDAGNTIYF. For the CDR3, the DNA is TGTGCCAGCAGCGTAGACGCTGGAAACACCATATATTTT.

The chain has TRBV5-1 and TRBJ1-1; TRBD1 might be the D (6 bases). The CDR3 has 13 amino acids. V was trimmed by 1 base and J by 11 bases, leaving 15 bases between them. From germline, CDR1 is SGHRS and CDR2 YFSETQ. CDR3 nucleotides: TGCGCCAGCAGCTTGACAGGGCCGTCCGGCGCTTTCTTT. Amino acids: CASSLTGPSGAFF. Filled out from reference TRBV5-1 and TRBJ1-1, the complete variable domain reads KAGVTQTPRYLIKTRGQQVTLSCSPISGHRSVSWYQQTPGQGLQFLFEYFSETQRNKGNFPGRFSGRQFSNSRSEMNVSTLELGDSALYLCASSLTGPSGAFFGQGTRLTVV.

The chain joins TRBV2 to TRBJ2-7, with D perhaps TRBD1 (5 bases). The CDR3 loop spans 13 amino acids. The V end lost 8 bases, the J end lost 10 bases, and 21 bases lay between the germline ends. Germline lookup yields CDR1 SNHLY and CDR2 FYNNEI. DNA of the CDR3: TGTGCCAGCGACCGGAGTTCTATGGGGCCCCAGTACGTC. Protein: CASDRSSMGPQYV.

The J gene is TRBJ2-5, the V gene TRBV27; D is undetermined. Trimming removed 5 bases at V and 5 bases at J, with 15 bases between. CDR1 and CDR2 from the germline V gene are MNHEY and SMNVEV (reference sequence). This CDR3 has 14 amino acids. The CDR3 DNA is TGTGCCAGCAGTCCCCGTGGGGATTCGGAGACCCAGTACTTC. It is translated as CASSPRGDSETQYF.

This chain links TRBV10-3 with TRBJ2-2, with D hard to call. The germline gives CDR1 ENHRY, CDR2 SYGVKD. V was pared by 0 bases and J by 0 bases, with 2 bases between. The CDR3 consists of 14 residues. CDR3 sequence: CAISESANTGELFF. CDR3 DNA sequence: TGTGCCATCAGTGAGTCGGCGAACACCGGGGAGCTGTTTTTT.

The chain is built from TRBV6-6 and TRBJ1-6; D gene ambiguous. V was trimmed by 7 bases and J by 0 bases, leaving 13 bases between them. CDR3 length: 16 amino acids. Germline CDR1 and CDR2: MNHNY and SVGAGI (reference sequence). For the CDR3, the DNA is TGTGCCAGCAAAGAGGTCACCTTCTCCTATAATTCACCCCTCCACTTT. This translates into CASKEVTFSYNSPLHF.

This chain links TRBV15 with TRBJ1-3; 7 nucleotides match TRBD1. Germline assignment: CDR1 LNHNV and CDR2 YYDKDF (reference sequence). V shed 8 bases, J shed 7 bases, and the junction held 11 bases outside the gene matches. The CDR3 length is 14 residues. CDR3: CATRPTGKQNTIYF. For the CDR3, the DNA is TGTGCCACCCGACCGACAGGGAAACAGAACACCATATATTTT.

This chain joins TRBV4-1 and TRBJ1-5, with 8 bases matching TRBD1. In germline, CDR1 is MGHRA, CDR2 YSYEKL. V dropped 3 bases and J dropped 6; count of bases not matched to a gene: 7. This CDR3 is built from 15 residues. This chain's CDR3 is CASSHEQGEGQPQHF. CDR3 in DNA: TGCGCCAGCAGCCACGAACAGGGGGAAGGTCAGCCCCAGCATTTT.

V gene TRBV18 combines with J gene TRBJ2-3; 12 nucleotides line up with TRBD1. CDR1 and CDR2 from the germline V gene are KGHSH and LQKENI. V lost 3 bases to trimming and J lost 6 bases; unmatched junction nucleotides: 4. The CDR3 extends over 15 amino acids. DNA for the CDR3: TGTGCCAGCTCACCGGGGACAGGGGGCTCGGATACGCAGTATTTT. Translation gives CASSPGTGGSDTQYF. Complete variable domain (other parts from reference TRBV18 and TRBJ2-3): NAGVMQNPRHLVRRRGQEARLRCSPMKGHSHVYWYRQLPEEGLKFMVYLQKENIIDESGMPKERFSAEFPKEGPSILRIQQVVRGDSAAYFCASSPGTGGSDTQYFGPGTRLTVL.

V gene TRBV20-1 combines with J gene TRBJ1-2; 8 nucleotides agree with TRBD1. J was trimmed by 5 bases and V by 3 bases; bases with no gene match: 14. Germline loops: CDR1 DFQATT, CDR2 SNEGSKA (reference sequence). The CDR3 runs 16 residues. CDR3 coding DNA: TGCAGTGCTAGTAATTTGGGGACAGGTTCGGGATATGGCTACACCTTC. This translates into CSASNLGTGSGYGYTF.

The CDR3 DNA sequence: TGTGCCAGTAGTACCCGGGGGGGAGTCTATGGCTACACCTTC. Translated: CASSTRGGVYGYTF. The chain links TRBV19 to TRBJ1-2, with TRBD1 as a possible D gene (5 bases). Per the germline V gene, CDR1 is LNHDA and CDR2 is SQIVND (reference sequence). V dropped 4 bases and J dropped 4 bases, with 13 bases sitting between them. The CDR3 is 14 residues long. The full variable domain, in which reference TRBV19 and TRBJ1-2 provide the parts outside the CDR3, is DGGITQSPKYLFRKEGQNVTLSCEQNLNHDAMYWYRQDPGQGLRLIYYSQIVNDFQKGDIAEGYSVSREKKESFPLTVTSAQKNPTAFYLCASSTRGGVYGYTFGSGTRLTVV.

V is TRBV3-1 (or the pseudogene TRBV3-2) and J is TRBJ1-2; D not certain. V lost 2 bases, J lost 6 bases, and 13 bases lay in between. In germline, CDR1 is LGHDT, CDR2 YNNKEL (reference sequence). This CDR3 contains 14 residues. For the CDR3, the DNA is TGTGCCAGCAGCCAAAACGAGGGTAGGGATGGCTACACCTTC. Residues: CASSQNEGRDGYTF.

This rearrangement joins TRBV5-1 to TRBJ1-2, with a weak D call TRBD1 (5 bases). V lost 0 bases, J lost 0 bases, and 9 bases lay in between. The germline V gene has CDR1 SGHRS and CDR2 YFSETQ. The CDR3 consists of 15 residues. CDR3 residues: CASSLVAGTNYGYTF. The CDR3, as DNA: TGCGCCAGCAGCTTGGTCGCAGGGACTAACTATGGCTACACCTTC.

This clone turned up a few times. This sequence joins TRBV7-9 and TRBJ1-2; tentative D call: TRBD1 (5 bases). V was shortened by 1 base and J by 2 bases, with 11 bases between the two germline ends. The germline V gene encodes CDR1 SEHNR and CDR2 FQNEAQ (reference sequence). The CDR3 is 15 amino acids. The CDR3 DNA reads TGTGCCAGCAGCTTAGGTCAGGGTGGGAACTATGGCTACACCTTC. This translates into CASSLGQGGNYGYTF.

This chain connects TRBV25-1 to TRBJ2-1; 11 bases agree with TRBD2. The CDR3 covers 13 residues. The V gene's germline CDR1 is MGHDK and CDR2 SYGVNS. V was pared by 5 bases and J by 10 bases, with 4 bases of the junction left unmatched. CDR3 in amino acids: CASSPSGRLEQFF. CDR3 nucleotides: TGTGCCAGCAGTCCTAGCGGGAGGTTAGAGCAGTTCTTC.

The rearrangement joins TRBV9 to TRBJ2-6; D is unresolved. V shed 4 bases and J shed 2 bases, with 7 bases lying between them. In germline, CDR1 is SGDLS, CDR2 YYNGEE. This CDR3 is built from 14 residues. This chain's CDR3 is CASSPDPGANVLTF. The CDR3 region has the DNA TGTGCCAGCAGCCCTGACCCTGGGGCCAACGTCCTGACTTTC. Based on the CDR3 plus reference TRBV9 and TRBJ2-6, the full variable domain is DSGVTQTPKHLITATGQRVTLRCSPRSGDLSVYWYQQSLDQGLQFLIQYYNGEERAKGNILERFSAQQFPDLHSELNLSSLELGDSALYFCASSPDPGANVLTFGAGSRLTVL.

The rearrangement links TRBV7-2 to TRBJ1-5, with D maybe TRBD1 (5 bases). Trimming removed 1 base at V and 9 bases at J, with 19 bases between. In germline, CDR1 is SGHTA, CDR2 FQGNSA. This CDR3 is 16 amino acids long. The DNA for the CDR3 is TGTGCCAGCAGCTTAGGTAGGGGTGGGGAACATGTGCCCCAGCATTTT. This encodes CASSLGRGGEHVPQHF.

The chain links TRBV6-5 to TRBJ2-7; TRBD1 aligns across 11 bases. V shed 10 bases, J shed 2 bases, and the junction held 10 bases outside the gene matches. Germline lookup yields CDR1 MNHEY and CDR2 SVGAGI. The CDR3 runs to 15 residues. The CDR3 is CATDRGQGATYEQYV. CDR3 DNA sequence: TGTGCCACCGATAGAGGACAGGGGGCCACCTACGAGCAGTACGTC.

The V call is TRBV2, the J call TRBJ2-7, with TRBD1 matching 9 bases. Germline V CDR1 and CDR2: SNHLY, FYNNEI. J lost 4 bases, V lost 5 bases, and 6 bases had no gene match. This CDR3 is 14 amino acids long. The CDR3 loop reads CASSSGTGIYEQYV. DNA for the CDR3: TGTGCCAGCAGTTCCGGGACAGGGATTTACGAGCAGTACGTC.

The sample holds a few counts of this clone. This same CDR3 is encoded by further DNA sequences in the sample. The genes are TRBV7-6 and TRBJ1-5; D gene uncertain. Per the germline V gene, CDR1 is SGHVS and CDR2 is FNYEAQ. Deletions cut 1 base from V and 8 bases from J, with 12 bases between. The CDR3 sequence is 14 residues long. The CDR3 coding sequence is TGTGCCAGCAGCTTAGGCGGGTTGGGTAAGCCCCAGCATTTT. This encodes CASSLGGLGKPQHF.

J is TRBJ1-5 and V is TRBV5-1; D remains ambiguous. Between the trimmed V and J ends, which lost 4 bases and 5 bases, there was a span of 10 bases. The CDR3 contains 13 residues. Per the germline V gene, CDR1 is SGHRS and CDR2 is YFSETQ. CDR3 in amino acids: CASSPEGHQPQHF. The DNA of the CDR3 is TGCGCCAGCAGCCCGGAAGGGCATCAGCCCCAGCATTTT.

The V gene is TRBV19, the J gene TRBJ1-6; tentative D call: TRBD1 (5 bases). The V end was cut by 4 bases, the J end by 7 bases, with 8 bases between. Germline V lookup: CDR1 LNHDA, CDR2 SQIVND (reference sequence). The CDR3 consists of 13 residues. The CDR3 reads CASSTGTNSPLHF. As DNA, the CDR3 is TGTGCCAGTAGTACAGGGACGAATTCACCCCTCCACTTT.

The V and J genes are TRBV3-1 (or the pseudogene TRBV3-2) and TRBJ2-5, with D perhaps TRBD2 (6 bases). Trimming shortened V by 2 bases and J by 2 bases, and 9 bases separated the two germline ends. The CDR3 runs to 14 residues. Germline lookup yields CDR1 LGHDT and CDR2 YNNKEL (reference sequence). CDR3 sequence: CASSQMGLQETQYF. Written as DNA, the CDR3 is TGTGCCAGCAGCCAAATGGGACTGCAAGAGACCCAGTACTTC.

The table lists this clone with a count of one. This chain's CDR3 is CASSLDFQGGTEAFF. In nucleotides, the CDR3 is TGTGCCAGCAGCTTAGACTTTCAGGGGGGCACTGAAGCTTTCTTT. This chain links TRBV5-4 with TRBJ1-1, with 7 bases fitting TRBD1. Germline lookup yields CDR1 SGHNT and CDR2 YYREEE (reference sequence). After removal of 2 bases from V and 4 bases from J, the junction contained 8 bases not matched to a gene. This CDR3 is built from 15 residues. Filled out from reference TRBV5-4 and TRBJ1-1, the complete variable domain reads ETGVTQSPTHLIKTRGQQVTLRCSSQSGHNTVSWYQQALGQGPQFIFQYYREEENGRGNFPPRFSGLQFPNYSSELNVNALELDDSALYLCASSLDFQGGTEAFFGQGTRLTVV.

V and J are TRBV5-6 and TRBJ1-4, with 8 positions matching TRBD1. Trimming took 4 bases from V and 3 from J; bases not matched to a gene: 5. The germline V gene has CDR1 SGHDT and CDR2 YYEEEE. CDR3 length equals 15 residues. The CDR3 is CASSGKTGANEKLFF. CDR3 coding DNA: TGTGCCAGCAGCGGAAAGACAGGGGCTAATGAAAAACTGTTTTTT.

V usage is TRBV13 and J usage is TRBJ2-3; 10 nucleotides match TRBD2. The CDR3 covers 19 residues. V trimming: 2 bases; J trimming: 9 bases; junction bases outside the gene matches: 20. Germline V gene lookup returns CDR1 PRHDT and CDR2 FYEKMQ (reference sequence). CDR3 residues: CASSLRVASGRVRRETQYF. The CDR3 DNA reads as TGTGCCAGCAGCTTAAGGGTGGCTAGCGGGAGAGTCAGAAGAGAGACGCAGTATTTT.

The V call is TRBV14, the J call TRBJ2-1, with 10 bases identical to TRBD2. The CDR3 extends over 16 amino acids. From germline, CDR1 is SGHDN and CDR2 FVKESK. The junction had 8 bases not matched to a gene; V was cut back by 6 bases and J by 3 bases. Here the CDR3 DNA reads TGTGCCAGCAGGAGGAGCGGGGGGGCCTACTACAATGAGCAGTTCTTC. It yields the protein CASRRSGGAYYNEQFF.